This is a list of T cell receptor beta chains from one sample in a study of blood T cell repertoires in COVID-19. The repertoire was sequenced with immunoSEQ multiplex PCR; TCRdb's copy has only in-frame clones and lacks some. The data hold about 190,000 clones, with about 88% observed a single time. The sequenced sample was PBMCs or T cells enriched from blood (not recorded which). These receptors were collected from a woman between 40 and 50 years old in a cohort exposed to, infected with or recovered from COVID-19 (not recorded which). Both conserved end residues are part of each CDR3. The order of the fields is V gene, J gene, clone size, D gene, CDR3 protein, CDR3 DNA. A D gene is named only where the DNA matches it firmly. Size values are once, few and many counts, or a class for expanded clones, and some rows have none.

TRBV3-1/TRBV3-2,TRBJ1-2,-,TRBD1,CASSQVSEGANYGYTF,TGTGCCAGCAGCCAAGTGAGTGAGGGGGCGAACTATGGCTACACCTTC
TRBV27,TRBJ1-6,-,-,CASSLSGGSPLHF,TGTGCCAGCAGTTTATCGGGAGGTTCACCCCTCCACTTT
TRBV5-1,TRBJ2-2,-,TRBD1,CASSANNRGPGELFF,TGCGCCAGCAGCGCTAACAACAGGGGGCCCGGGGAGCTGTTTTTT
TRBV5-1,TRBJ1-3,-,-,CASSLGGELSGNTIYF,TGCGCCAGCAGCTTGGGGGGCGAACTCTCTGGAAACACCATATATTTT
TRBV11-3,TRBJ2-7,-,TRBD1,CASCRDRGYEQYF,TGTGCCAGCTGCCGGGACAGGGGCTACGAGCAGTACTTC
TRBV24-1,TRBJ2-3,-,TRBD2,CATRGTSADADTQYF,TGTGCCACCAGAGGTACTAGCGCCGACGCAGATACGCAGTATTTT
TRBV5-1,TRBJ2-7,-,-,CASSFPVVGGAYEQYF,TGCGCCAGCAGCTTTCCCGTTGTTGGCGGGGCCTACGAGCAGTACTTC
TRBV3-1/TRBV3-2,TRBJ2-5,-,-,CASSRGGGYFETQYF,TGTGCCAGCAGCCGGGGCGGGGGCTATTTCGAGACCCAGTACTTC
TRBV4-1,TRBJ1-3,-,-,CASSSFAGDSGNTIYF,TGCGCCAGCAGCTCTTTCGCAGGGGATTCTGGAAACACCATATATTTT
TRBV7-9,TRBJ2-7,-,-,CASSLAPGNRAYEQYF,TGTGCCAGCAGCTTAGCGCCCGGGAACAGAGCCTACGAGCAGTACTTC
TRBV9,TRBJ1-6,-,-,CASSRAGTTSPLHF,TGTGCCAGCAGCAGAGCCGGGACAACCTCACCCCTCCACTTT
TRBV5-1,TRBJ2-2,once,TRBD1,CASSLWGQANTGELFF,TGCGCCAGCAGCTTGTGGGGACAGGCGAACACCGGGGAGCTGTTTTTT
TRBV7-2,TRBJ1-3,-,TRBD1,CASSSGGADTIYF,TGTGCCAGCAGCTCAGGGGGCGCGGACACCATATATTTT
TRBV19,TRBJ1-1,-,TRBD1,CASIKDREGEAFF,TGTGCCAGTATTAAGGACAGGGAGGGTGAAGCTTTCTTT
TRBV19,TRBJ2-3,-,TRBD1,CASSMTGGSTDTQYF,TGTGCCAGTAGTATGACAGGGGGAAGCACAGATACGCAGTATTTT
TRBV2,TRBJ1-2,-,-,CASSEAGTLTF,TGTGCCAGCAGTGAAGCCGGGACTTTAACCTTC
TRBV5-4,TRBJ1-2,-,TRBD1,CASNYYDRGNYGYTF,TGTGCCAGCAACTATTACGACAGGGGTAATTATGGCTACACCTTC
TRBV5-1,TRBJ1-1,few,-,CASSSYQNTEAFF,TGCGCCAGCAGCTCCTACCAGAACACTGAAGCTTTCTTT
TRBV2,TRBJ1-1,-,-,CASSSGTPNTEAFF,TGTGCCAGCAGTAGCGGGACACCGAACACTGAAGCTTTCTTT
TRBV7-9,TRBJ2-5,-,TRBD2,CASSFRLAGTQETQYF,TGTGCCAGCAGCTTCCGACTAGCGGGAACACAAGAGACCCAGTACTTC
TRBV5-1,TRBJ1-1,few,-,CASSLGAGTTEAFF,TGCGCCAGCAGCTTGGGGGCAGGAACGACTGAAGCTTTCTTT
TRBV4-1,TRBJ2-7,-,TRBD2,CASSQLMLAGGPEQYF,TGCGCCAGCAGCCAACTCATGCTAGCGGGAGGGCCCGAGCAGTACTTC
TRBV12-3/TRBV12-4,TRBJ2-7,-,TRBD1,CASSFRQGGEQYF,TGTGCCAGCAGTTTCCGACAGGGCGGCGAGCAGTACTTC
TRBV3-1/TRBV3-2,TRBJ1-3,-,TRBD1,CASSPDRGDGNTIYF,TGTGCCAGCAGCCCAGACAGGGGAGACGGAAACACCATATATTTT
TRBV5-5,TRBJ2-3,-,TRBD1,CASSLGDRGSDTQYF,TGTGCCAGCAGCTTGGGGGACAGGGGGTCAGATACGCAGTATTTT
TRBV7-2,TRBJ1-2,-,TRBD1,CASSSWTGANYGYTF,TGTGCCAGCAGCTCTTGGACAGGAGCTAACTATGGCTACACCTTC
TRBV5-4,TRBJ1-2,-,TRBD1,CASSSTGGSGYTF,TGTGCCAGCAGCTCGACAGGGGGTTCGGGCTACACCTTC
TRBV11-2,TRBJ2-3,-,TRBD2,CASSLRFAGEGASTDTQYF,TGTGCCAGCAGCTTAAGGTTCGCGGGAGAAGGGGCTAGCACAGATACGCAGTATTTT